Listed below are T cell receptor beta chains from one sample, sequenced in a study of early T cells in non-severe SARS-CoV-2 infection. MiXCR, applied by TCRdb to the 5' RACE reads, yields one record per CDR3 protein. Here the sample spans 75,000 to 80,000 distinct CDR3 sequences, 10% to 12% being singletons. The sequences come from whole blood, collected at baseline. The receptors derive from an adult who was a healthcare worker with PCR-confirmed SARS-CoV-2 infection or an uninfected control (not recorded which). CDR3s include the opening cysteine and the closing phenylalanine or tryptophan. The D gene is left open where the match is weak. Only part of the rows carry a size: once, few, many, or a class if the clone is expanded.

J gene: TRBJ2-1; D gene: .; clone size: .; V gene: TRBV12-5; CDR3 protein: CASGLVPPPYNEQFF; CDR3 DNA: TGTGCTAGTGGTTTGGTCCCTCCTCCGTACAATGAGCAGTTCTTC
J gene: TRBJ2-7; D gene: TRBD1; clone size: many; V gene: TRBV4-1; CDR3 protein: CASSQAPGTAYEQYF; CDR3 DNA: TGCGCCAGCAGCCAAGCCCCCGGGACAGCCTACGAGCAGTACTTC
J gene: TRBJ2-3; D gene: .; clone size: .; V gene: TRBV11-2; CDR3 protein: CASSSILYEYSTDTQYF; CDR3 DNA: TGTGCCAGCAGCTCAATATTATACGAGTACAGCACAGATACGCAGTATTTT
J gene: TRBJ2-5; D gene: TRBD1; clone size: many; V gene: TRBV9; CDR3 protein: CASSDGQGAETQYF; CDR3 DNA: TGTGCCAGCAGCGACGGACAGGGGGCCGAGACCCAGTACTTC
J gene: TRBJ2-1; D gene: .; clone size: .; V gene: TRBV19; CDR3 protein: CASSHTGSYNEQFF; CDR3 DNA: TGTGCCAGTAGCCACACCGGCTCCTACAATGAGCAGTTCTTC
J gene: TRBJ2-5; D gene: TRBD2; clone size: many; V gene: TRBV11-2; CDR3 protein: CASSPSRTSAEETQYF; CDR3 DNA: TGTGCCAGCAGCCCATCGAGGACTAGCGCGGAAGAGACCCAGTACTTC
J gene: TRBJ1-6; D gene: TRBD1; clone size: .; V gene: TRBV12-3/TRBV12-4; CDR3 protein: CASSLRQGASHLHF; CDR3 DNA: TGTGCCAGCAGTCTAAGACAGGGCGCTTCACACCTCCACTTT
J gene: TRBJ2-3; D gene: TRBD2; clone size: few; V gene: TRBV20-1; CDR3 protein: CSATERGSTDTQYF; CDR3 DNA: TGCAGTGCCACCGAGCGGGGGAGCACAGATACGCAGTATTTT
J gene: TRBJ2-1; D gene: .; clone size: .; V gene: TRBV21-1; CDR3 protein: CASGRQVTYNEQFF; CDR3 DNA: TGTGCCAGCGGCAGACAGGTCACCTACAATGAGCAGTTCTTC
J gene: TRBJ2-5; D gene: TRBD2; clone size: .; V gene: TRBV5-1; CDR3 protein: CASSGSGGLETQYF; CDR3 DNA: TGCGCCAGCAGCGGGAGCGGGGGGCTAGAGACCCAGTACTTC
J gene: TRBJ1-2; D gene: TRBD1; clone size: many; V gene: TRBV7-6; CDR3 protein: CASSPGQGYGYTF; CDR3 DNA: TGTGCCAGCAGCCCCGGACAGGGCTATGGCTACACCTTC
J gene: TRBJ2-5; D gene: .; clone size: many; V gene: TRBV10-3; CDR3 protein: CAISDNQETQYF; CDR3 DNA: TGTGCCATCAGTGACAACCAAGAGACCCAGTACTTC
J gene: TRBJ2-7; D gene: TRBD1; clone size: .; V gene: TRBV27; CDR3 protein: CASSYLDRGLVEQYF; CDR3 DNA: TGTGCCAGCAGTTACCTGGACAGGGGGCTTGTTGAGCAGTACTTC
J gene: TRBJ2-3; D gene: .; clone size: .; V gene: TRBV5-1; CDR3 protein: CASSPFASTDTQYF; CDR3 DNA: TGCGCCAGCAGCCCATTCGCTAGCACAGATACGCAGTATTTT
J gene: TRBJ2-1; D gene: .; clone size: .; V gene: TRBV2; CDR3 protein: CARGLKHEQFF; CDR3 DNA: TGTGCCAGAGGCCTTAAACATGAGCAGTTCTTC
J gene: TRBJ2-1; D gene: .; clone size: many; V gene: TRBV10-3; CDR3 protein: CAIRPGDSYNEQFF; CDR3 DNA: TGTGCCATCCGACCGGGGGACTCCTACAATGAGCAGTTCTTC
J gene: TRBJ1-4; D gene: TRBD1; clone size: .; V gene: TRBV12-3/TRBV12-4; CDR3 protein: CASSFKTGLNEKLFF; CDR3 DNA: TGTGCCAGCAGTTTCAAGACAGGGCTTAATGAAAAACTGTTTTTT
J gene: TRBJ1-1; D gene: .; clone size: few; V gene: TRBV7-6; CDR3 protein: CASSLGGGGNTEAFF; CDR3 DNA: TGTGCCAGCAGCTTAGGAGGAGGGGGAAACACTGAAGCTTTCTTT
J gene: TRBJ2-3; D gene: .; clone size: few; V gene: TRBV19; CDR3 protein: CASRGFSSTDTQYF; CDR3 DNA: TGTGCCAGTAGGGGATTCTCTAGCACAGATACGCAGTATTTT
J gene: TRBJ1-3; D gene: .; clone size: .; V gene: TRBV5-1; CDR3 protein: CASSLSEGNTIYF; CDR3 DNA: TGCGCCAGCAGTTTGTCGGAGGGAAACACCATATATTTT
J gene: TRBJ2-2; D gene: .; clone size: .; V gene: TRBV6-1; CDR3 protein: CASSTRGDTGELFF; CDR3 DNA: TGTGCCAGCAGTACTAGGGGGGACACCGGGGAGCTGTTTTTT
J gene: TRBJ2-7; D gene: .; clone size: few; V gene: TRBV5-8; CDR3 protein: CASSLVGTGIDF; CDR3 DNA: .
J gene: TRBJ2-2; D gene: .; clone size: few; V gene: TRBV7-2; CDR3 protein: CASSLGWPSSWQGGSRTGELFF; CDR3 DNA: TGTGCCAGCAGCTTAGGGTGGCCCTCTTCGTGGCAGGGCGGGTCTCGGACCGGGGAGCTGTTTTTT
J gene: TRBJ2-7; D gene: TRBD1; clone size: .; V gene: TRBV5-1; CDR3 protein: CASSRSSGDSAYEQYF; CDR3 DNA: TGCGCCAGCAGCAGGTCCTCCGGGGACAGCGCCTACGAGCAGTACTTC
J gene: TRBJ1-1; D gene: TRBD1; clone size: .; V gene: TRBV5-1; CDR3 protein: CASSLGTAAIEAFF; CDR3 DNA: TGCGCCAGCAGCTTAGGGACAGCGGCCATTGAAGCTTTTTTT
J gene: TRBJ1-3; D gene: TRBD1; clone size: few; V gene: TRBV7-9; CDR3 protein: CASSLATGPYSGNTIYF; CDR3 DNA: TGTGCCAGCAGCTTAGCGACAGGGCCTTACTCTGGAAACACCATATATTTT
J gene: TRBJ2-5; D gene: TRBD2; clone size: few; V gene: TRBV7-6; CDR3 protein: CASSLTGTSGQETQYF; CDR3 DNA: TGTGCCAGCAGCTTAACTGGGACTAGCGGGCAAGAGACCCAGTACTTC
J gene: TRBJ1-6; D gene: .; clone size: many; V gene: TRBV28; CDR3 protein: CASSWVISPLHF; CDR3 DNA: TGTGCCAGCAGTTGGGTAATTTCACCCCTCCACTTT
J gene: TRBJ1-1; D gene: TRBD1; clone size: few; V gene: TRBV6-1; CDR3 protein: CASSWGRGANTEAFF; CDR3 DNA: TGTGCCAGCAGTTGGGGCAGGGGGGCGAACACTGAAGCTTTCTTT
J gene: TRBJ2-3; D gene: TRBD1; clone size: .; V gene: TRBV4-2; CDR3 protein: CASSQGVRDRATDTQYF; CDR3 DNA: TGTGCCAGCAGCCAAGGGGTCCGGGACAGGGCCACAGATACGCAGTATTTT
J gene: TRBJ2-1; D gene: .; clone size: .; V gene: TRBV9; CDR3 protein: CASSAGTSNEQFF; CDR3 DNA: TGTGCCAGCAGCGCCGGGACTTCCAATGAGCAGTTCTTC
J gene: TRBJ1-2; D gene: .; clone size: .; V gene: TRBV6-6; CDR3 protein: CASSYSPGRTTPYGYTF; CDR3 DNA: TGTGCCAGCAGTTACAGCCCTGGACGGACCACTCCCTATGGCTACACCTTC
J gene: TRBJ2-3; D gene: .; clone size: .; V gene: TRBV7-2; CDR3 protein: CASSLRGARTDTQYF; CDR3 DNA: TGTGCCAGCAGCCTCCGTGGAGCTCGCACAGATACGCAGTATTTT
J gene: TRBJ2-1; D gene: .; clone size: .; V gene: TRBV28; CDR3 protein: CASSNTFNEQFF; CDR3 DNA: TGTGCCAGCAGTAATACCTTCAATGAGCAGTTCTTC
J gene: TRBJ2-2; D gene: .; clone size: few; V gene: TRBV5-1; CDR3 protein: CASSLVLTGELFF; CDR3 DNA: TGCGCCAGCAGCTTGGTTTTGACCGGGGAGCTGTTTTTT
J gene: TRBJ2-3; D gene: TRBD2; clone size: .; V gene: TRBV9; CDR3 protein: CASSVSFGGGAQDTQYF; CDR3 DNA: TGTGCCAGCAGCGTCAGCTTCGGCGGGGGGGCCCAAGATACGCAGTATTTT
J gene: TRBJ2-7; D gene: .; clone size: many; V gene: TRBV2; CDR3 protein: CASSARGLRDEQYF; CDR3 DNA: TGTGCCAGCAGTGCACGGGGTTTAAGGGACGAGCAGTACTTC
J gene: TRBJ2-5; D gene: .; clone size: many; V gene: TRBV11-2; CDR3 protein: CASSPTGPQETQYF; CDR3 DNA: TGTGCCAGCAGCCCGACAGGACCACAAGAGACCCAGTACTTC
J gene: TRBJ2-7; D gene: .; clone size: few; V gene: TRBV27; CDR3 protein: CAGSWHRSYEQYF; CDR3 DNA: TGTGCCGGCAGTTGGCACCGTTCCTACGAGCAGTACTTC
J gene: TRBJ1-5; D gene: .; clone size: .; V gene: TRBV20-1; CDR3 protein: CSARDSVLAGSNQPQHF; CDR3 DNA: TGCAGTGCTAGAGATTCGGTATTGGCAGGGAGCAATCAGCCCCAGCATTTT
J gene: TRBJ1-6; D gene: .; clone size: few; V gene: TRBV6-2/TRBV6-3; CDR3 protein: CASSNPTGPSPLHF; CDR3 DNA: TGTGCCAGCAGCAACCCAACAGGGCCTTCACCCCTCCACTTT